This TCR beta chain is from a study of post-analysis software for immune sequencing data (dated by TCRdb to the mid-2010s). In terms of the full investigation: Recorded disease courses included relapsing-remitting, secondary progressive and progressive-relapsing multiple sclerosis, with some patients lacking subtype annotation. The patient repertoires were compared against 10 to 12 previously published healthy control repertoires obtained from donors aged 6 to 25 years. A subset of samples was prepared in parallel using single-end sample barcoding, then pooled and co-amplified after Illumina adapter ligation.

Libraries were prepared through PCR. The sequencer was an Illumina HiSeq 2500. Unique molecular identifiers were incorporated into TCR beta cDNA libraries to reduce PCR and sequencing biases. Every 1 to 10 million input T cells yielded about 500,000 cDNA molecules, meaning each molecule approximated one T cell. The patient libraries were prepared and sequenced using the same protocol as the earlier healthy control dataset. Samples belonging to the same batch were prepared together, multiplexed and sequenced on a shared HiSeq lane. Per the source publication's procedure: Raw barcoded reads were processed with MIGEC, and single-read molecular identifier groups were discarded before consensus assembly and CDR3 extraction. VDJtools was used for post-analysis of the clonotype tables, with diversity normalized by down-sampling every dataset to the smallest sample size. In repertoire overlap clustering, CDR3 amino acid sequences, but not nucleotide sequences, were matched to correct batch-related cross-sample contamination. In TCRdb, the public reads were trimmed at Q25 with fastp and aligned with MiXCR, with productive beta chains retained. For every CDR3 protein sequence, its rows merge into one entry that carries the most common genes and DNA. The authors' filters were not applied to this entry. The sample profile shows a few hundred thousand distinct CDR3 sequences; 34% of them were found once. About 5.6% of the sample rests with the top ten.

The CDR3 goes from the cysteine to the phenylalanine over 16 residues. Solely the CDR3 DNA is kept, with 48 bases framed from the first base. The germline V gene gives CDR1 as SGHRS and CDR2 as YFSETQ. V is trimmed back by 0 bases and J by 1 base, and the junction contains 3 bases that no gene match accounts for. Overall results and qualifications from the work: Normalized Chao1 diversity was significantly lower in multiple sclerosis patients than controls, suggesting substantial peripheral T-cell clonal expansion. When samples were clustered directly using the F measure, samples prepared in the same batch co-clustered strongly, which prompted a batch-effect correction. The control group was slightly older than the multiple sclerosis patient group. Patients showed significantly higher frequencies than controls for a few TRBV segments, among them TRBV5-6, TRBV5-1 and TRBV20-1.

TCR beta repertoires were profiled from peripheral blood of approximately 13 young patients with multiple sclerosis to demonstrate the VDJtools post-analysis software. Multiple sclerosis patients were children and adolescents aged 6 to 15 years. As for this clonotype: No antigen is known for it. Nothing much larger sits one base from this clone, and base qualities are not available.

The chain is made from TRBV5-1 and TRBJ2-7; 11 bases in the junction line up with TRBD1. The receptor's source is a girl aged 2 to 17 with multiple sclerosis. The sample taken for sequencing was blood. The nucleotides are TGCGCCAGCAGCTTGGAGGGGACAGGGGGGTCCTACGAGCAGTACTTC. This codes for CASSLEGTGGSYEQYF. Extended through the reference TRBV5-1 and TRBJ2-7 proteins, this CDR3 yields the full variable domain: KAGVTQTPRYLIKTRGQQVTLSCSPISGHRSVSWYQQTPGQGLQFLFEYFSETQRNKGNFPGRFSGRQFSNSRSEMNVSTLELGDSALYLCASSLEGTGGSYEQYFGPGTRLTVT.